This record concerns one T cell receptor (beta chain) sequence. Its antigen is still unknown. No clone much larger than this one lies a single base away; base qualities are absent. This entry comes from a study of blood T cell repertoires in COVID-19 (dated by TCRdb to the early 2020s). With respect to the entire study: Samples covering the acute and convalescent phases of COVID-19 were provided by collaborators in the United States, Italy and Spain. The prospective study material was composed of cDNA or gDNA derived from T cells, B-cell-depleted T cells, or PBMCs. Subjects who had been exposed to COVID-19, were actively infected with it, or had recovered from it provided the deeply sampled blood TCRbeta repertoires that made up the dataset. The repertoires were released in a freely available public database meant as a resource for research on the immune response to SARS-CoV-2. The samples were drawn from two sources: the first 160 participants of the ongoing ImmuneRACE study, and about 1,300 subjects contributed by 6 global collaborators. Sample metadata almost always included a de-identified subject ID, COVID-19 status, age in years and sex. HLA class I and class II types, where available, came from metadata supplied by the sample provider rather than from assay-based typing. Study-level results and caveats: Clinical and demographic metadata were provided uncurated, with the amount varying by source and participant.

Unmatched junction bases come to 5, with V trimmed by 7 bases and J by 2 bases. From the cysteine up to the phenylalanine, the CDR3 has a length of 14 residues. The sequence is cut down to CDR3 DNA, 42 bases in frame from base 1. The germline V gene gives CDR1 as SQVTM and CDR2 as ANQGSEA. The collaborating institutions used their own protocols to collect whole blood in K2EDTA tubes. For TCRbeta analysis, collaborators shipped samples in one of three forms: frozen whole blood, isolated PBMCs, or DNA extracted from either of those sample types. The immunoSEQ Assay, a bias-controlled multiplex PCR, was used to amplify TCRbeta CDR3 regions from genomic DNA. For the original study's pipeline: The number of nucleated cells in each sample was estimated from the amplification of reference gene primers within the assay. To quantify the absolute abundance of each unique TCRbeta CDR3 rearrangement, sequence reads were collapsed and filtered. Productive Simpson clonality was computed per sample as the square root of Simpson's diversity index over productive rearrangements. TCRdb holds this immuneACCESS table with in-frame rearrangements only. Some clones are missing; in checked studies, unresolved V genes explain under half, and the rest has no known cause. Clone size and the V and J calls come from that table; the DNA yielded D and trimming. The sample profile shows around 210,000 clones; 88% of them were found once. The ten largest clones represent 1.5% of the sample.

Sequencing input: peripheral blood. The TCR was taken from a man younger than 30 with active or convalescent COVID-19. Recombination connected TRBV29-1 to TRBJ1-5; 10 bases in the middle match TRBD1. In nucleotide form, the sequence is TGCAGCGCGACCGGGACAGGGGGCAATCAGCCCCAGCATTTT. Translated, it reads CSATGTGGNQPQHF. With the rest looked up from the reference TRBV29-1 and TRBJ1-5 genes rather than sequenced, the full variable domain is SAVISQKPSRDICQRGTSLTIQCQVDSQVTMMFWYRQQPGQSLTLIATANQGSEATYESGFVIDKFPISRPNLTFSTLTVSNMSPEDSSIYLCSATGTGGNQPQHFGDGTRLSIL.